This T cell receptor (beta chain) was retrieved from a study of technical replicates of blood from a handful of donors. The V segment lost 3 bases and the J segment 5 bases; nucleotides outside the gene matches: 7. This CDR3 has 14 residues. The V gene's germline CDR1 is MNHEY and CDR2 SMNVEV (reference sequence). Measured with immunoSEQ multiplex PCR; TCRdb has only the in-frame clones, and not every one. The sample records more than 70,000 clones, about 90% being singletons. The chain uses TRBV27 and TRBJ2-7, with 7 positions matching TRBD2. The sequence derives from a human donor in good health. The sequenced sample consisted of T cells isolated from PBMCs. As DNA, the CDR3 is TGTGCCAGCAGTTTTATAGGCGGGAGTGACGAGCAGTACTTC. It translates to CASSFIGGSDEQYF.